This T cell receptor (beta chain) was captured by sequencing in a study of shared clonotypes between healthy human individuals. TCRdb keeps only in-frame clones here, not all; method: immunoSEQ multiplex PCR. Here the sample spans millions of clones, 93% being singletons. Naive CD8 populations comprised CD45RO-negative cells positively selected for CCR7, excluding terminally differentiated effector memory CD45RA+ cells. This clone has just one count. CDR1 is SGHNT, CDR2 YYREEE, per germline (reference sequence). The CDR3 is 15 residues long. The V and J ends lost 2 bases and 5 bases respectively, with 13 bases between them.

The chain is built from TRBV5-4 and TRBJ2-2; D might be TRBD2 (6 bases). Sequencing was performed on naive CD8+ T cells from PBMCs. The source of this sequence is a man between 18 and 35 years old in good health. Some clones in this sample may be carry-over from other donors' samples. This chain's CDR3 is CASSFPDGGTGELFF. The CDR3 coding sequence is TGTGCCAGCAGCTTTCCGGACGGAGGGACCGGGGAGCTGTTTTTT.